The 21 T cell receptor beta chains given below trace back to one sample, sequenced in a study of T-cell reconstitution after alpha-beta-depleted transplantation in children. A library of TCRbeta sequences, prepared with unique molecular identifiers, was generated. Via MiXCR, TCRdb re-called the PCR reads, giving one row per CDR3 protein. The table shows 450,000 to 500,000 distinct CDR3 sequences, with around 13% occurring only once. This specimen consisted of PBMCs from the stem cell graft donor, obtained from the stem cell graft. These receptors originate from a human donor who donated a stem cell graft to a child with combined immunodeficiency.

This clonotype was seen at least ten times. V is TRBV10-3 and J is TRBJ2-5; 8 bases fit TRBD1. Germline V gives CDR1 ENHRY, CDR2 SYGVKD. The CDR3 has 17 amino acids. V gave up 3 bases and J gave up 7 bases; unmatched junction bases: 16. The DNA for the CDR3 is TGTGCCATCAGTGATCAGCCTCACGGACAGGGTCAGGGGACCCAGTACTTC. Its protein is CAISDQPHGQGQGTQYF.

This clonotype was seen more than once but under ten times. Relative to the germline gene, one junction end is altered; a read error may explain this. V gene TRBV27 combines with J gene TRBJ2-3; TRBD2 is a possible D gene (6 bases). The CDR3 runs to 13 residues. CDR1 MNHEY and CDR2 SMNVEV come from the germline V gene (reference sequence). The CDR3, as DNA: TGTGCCACCAGTTGGGGGGAGGCAGATACGCAGTATTTT. As protein: CATSWGEADTQYF.

In this sample, this clonotype turned up many times. The J gene is TRBJ2-3, the V gene TRBV4-3, with D perhaps TRBD1 (6 bases). CDR1 LGHNA and CDR2 YSLEER come from the germline V gene. Trimming left V 3 bases short and J 5 bases short, with 9 bases between. The CDR3 runs to 13 residues. This CDR3 reads CASSHSTGDTQYF. DNA of the CDR3: TGCGCCAGCAGCCATTCGACAGGAGATACGCAGTATTTT.

The chain uses TRBV29-1 and TRBJ1-2; a possible D gene is TRBD1 (6 bases). V was shortened by 6 bases and J by 4 bases, with 18 bases between the two germline ends. The CDR3 totals 14 residues. The germline V gene encodes CDR1 SQVTM and CDR2 ANQGSEA. CDR3 in amino acids: CSVRTDSIFYGYTF. The CDR3 DNA reads as TGCAGCGTCCGGACAGATTCGATTTTCTATGGCTACACCTTC.

This clonotype was detected many times. The V and J genes are TRBV9 and TRBJ1-1; D unresolved. CDR3 size: 13 residues. Germline values: CDR1 SGDLS, CDR2 YYNGEE. V was pared by 0 bases and J by 4 bases, with 7 bases between. The DNA for the CDR3 is TGTGCCAGCAGCGTAGAAGGCGCCACTGAAGCTTTCTTT. The encoded protein is CASSVEGATEAFF.

The sample holds many counts of this clonotype. The rearrangement links TRBV11-2 to TRBJ2-3; D not certain. V lost 2 bases to trimming and J lost 0 bases, with 9 bases between them. The CDR3 is made up of 15 amino acids. Germline V lookup: CDR1 SGHAT, CDR2 FQNNGV. CDR3 coding DNA: TGTGCCAGCAGCTTATGGGCCAGTAGCACAGATACGCAGTATTTT. Translated: CASSLWASSTDTQYF.

This clonotype appeared many times. The chain has TRBV12-3 or TRBV12-4 and TRBJ1-1; D not certain. Trimming cost V 4 bases and J 3 bases, with 6 bases left between them. This CDR3 has 12 residues. The DNA for the CDR3 is TGTGCCAGCAGTTCCGACTACACTGAAGCTTTCTTT. Its translation is CASSSDYTEAFF.

Many counts were recorded for this clonotype. The chain is built from TRBV4-3 and TRBJ2-3; D is unresolved. Per germline, CDR1 LGHNA and CDR2 YSLEER. The length of the CDR3 is 13 residues. Trimming removed 6 bases at V and 1 base at J, with 8 bases between. Here the CDR3 reads CASSPYRTDTQYF. The DNA for the CDR3 is TGCGCCAGCAGTCCATACCGCACAGATACGCAGTATTTT.

The chain recombines TRBV7-9 with TRBJ1-3; D gene ambiguous. Trimming took 5 bases from V and 0 from J, leaving 11 bases between them. The CDR3 sequence is 15 residues long. Germline lookup yields CDR1 SEHNR and CDR2 FQNEAQ (reference sequence). Here the CDR3 reads CASSHGRSSGNTIYF. The CDR3 coding sequence is TGTGCCAGCAGCCATGGACGAAGCTCTGGAAACACCATATATTTT.

This clonotype was counted ten times or more. The chain uses TRBV29-1 and TRBJ2-7; D gene uncertain. Germline loops: CDR1 SQVTM, CDR2 ANQGSEA. V was clipped by 6 bases and J by 2 bases, with 20 bases between them. There are 15 residues in the CDR3. CDR3 sequence: CSVEIRRETPYEQYF. CDR3 DNA: TGCAGCGTCGAGATAAGGAGAGAAACCCCCTACGAGCAGTACTTC.

The chain recombines TRBV21-1 with TRBJ1-4; the D call TRBD1 from the table was never checked on the DNA. TRBV21-1 is shown as a pseudogene. This CDR3 is built from 16 residues. CDR3: CASSKGGTVACEKLFF. CDR3 nucleotides: TGTGCCAGCAGCAAAGGAGGGACAGTGGCTTGTGAAAAACTGTTTTTT.

This clonotype has just a few counts. V gene TRBV19 combines with J gene TRBJ1-2; D gene unclear. Germline V gene lookup returns CDR1 LNHDA and CDR2 SQIVND (reference sequence). Trimming took 5 bases from V and 3 from J, leaving 13 bases between them. The CDR3 has 14 residues. CDR3 nucleotide sequence: TGTGCCAGTAGTTCTTCGACACGATACTATGGCTACACCTTC. It yields the protein CASSSSTRYYGYTF. Together with reference TRBV19 and TRBJ1-2, the CDR3 gives the full variable domain: DGGITQSPKYLFRKEGQNVTLSCEQNLNHDAMYWYRQDPGQGLRLIYYSQIVNDFQKGDIAEGYSVSREKKESFPLTVTSAQKNPTAFYLCASSSSTRYYGYTFGSGTRLTVV.

The rearrangement joins TRBV18 to TRBJ2-6; TRBD1 matches at 7 bases. Looked up from germline, CDR1 is KGHSH and CDR2 is LQKENI. Losses at the gene ends were 6 bases for V and 6 bases for J; bases not matched to a gene: 8. The length of the CDR3 is 15 residues. The CDR3 bases are TGTGCCAGCTCTCCCTCAGGGGGAACGGCCAACGTCCTGACTTTC. It is translated as CASSPSGGTANVLTF.

This clonotype was counted ten times or more. The J gene is TRBJ2-1, the V gene TRBV27; D may be TRBD1 (6 bases). The V and J ends lost 0 bases and 4 bases respectively, with 13 bases between them. Germline CDR1 and CDR2: MNHEY and SMNVEV (reference sequence). There are 16 residues in the CDR3. CDR3 DNA: TGTGCCAGCAGTTTATCCGGCGTCAGGGGATACAATGAGCAGTTCTTC. Translating gives CASSLSGVRGYNEQFF.

The rearrangement links TRBV9 to TRBJ2-1; D is perhaps TRBD1 or TRBD2 (6 bases each). The CDR3 consists of 14 residues. V dropped 4 bases and J dropped 6 bases, with 14 bases sitting between them. Germline loops: CDR1 SGDLS, CDR2 YYNGEE. CDR3 DNA: TGTGCCAGCAGCCCCCAGGAGGGGGGCAATGAGCAGTTCTTC. Protein sequence: CASSPQEGGNEQFF.

This clonotype was detected ten times or more. The chain combines TRBV7-3 with TRBJ2-7; D is undetermined. V was shortened by 3 bases and J by 7 bases, with 13 bases between the two germline ends. This CDR3 has 13 amino acids. Germline lookup yields CDR1 SGHTA and CDR2 FQGTGA. Here the CDR3 reads CASSFVRSGEQYF. CDR3 DNA sequence: TGTGCCAGCAGCTTTGTAAGGAGTGGGGAGCAGTACTTC.

This clonotype appeared a few times. The V and J genes are TRBV21-1 and TRBJ2-3; TRBD2, the table's D call, was not compared with the DNA. TRBV21-1 is a pseudogene locus. The CDR3 runs to 15 residues. The chain's CDR3 is CASAKLTRFTDTQYF. In DNA form, the CDR3 reads TGTGCCAGCGCCAAACTCACCCGCTTCACAGATACGCAGTATTTT.

This clonotype appeared many times. The chain uses TRBV6-5 and TRBJ2-2, with D perhaps matching TRBD1 or TRBD2 (5 bases each). With 2 bases removed from V and 4 bases from J, the gap between germline ends came to 11 bases. The CDR3 contains 15 residues. Germline V CDR1 and CDR2: MNHEY, SVGAGI. CDR3 loop: CASSYRDPGTGELFF. CDR3 DNA sequence: TGTGCCAGCAGTTACCGGGACCCGGGCACCGGGGAGCTGTTTTTT.

This clonotype was seen a handful of times. The V and J genes are TRBV4-3 and TRBJ2-3; D remains ambiguous. CDR1 and CDR2 (germline): LGHNA, YSLEER. The V end was cut by 0 bases, the J end by 3 bases, with 13 bases between. The CDR3 covers 16 residues. DNA of the CDR3: TGCGCCAGCAGCCAAGAGCCTCTTACCCTTACAGATACGCAGTATTTT. Protein product: CASSQEPLTLTDTQYF.

In its sample, this clonotype was seen a few times. The chain combines TRBV5-6 with TRBJ2-1; 15 bases agree with TRBD2. The germline V gene encodes CDR1 SGHDT and CDR2 YYEEEE. The J segment lost 6 bases and the V segment lost 3 bases, leaving 13 bases of the junction unmatched. This CDR3 comprises 19 residues. DNA of the CDR3: TGTGCCAGCAGCTACCTTGGACTAGCGGGAGGGCCCTCATCCAATGAGCAGTTCTTC. Translation: CASSYLGLAGGPSSNEQFF.

This sequence joins TRBV12-3 or TRBV12-4 and TRBJ2-1; a weak D match, TRBD1 (6 bases). The CDR3 has 14 residues. V shed 5 bases and J shed 8 bases, with 16 bases lying between them. CDR3 in amino acids: CASSEPFGGDEQFF. CDR3 DNA sequence: TGTGCCAGCAGTGAGCCTTTTGGGGGCGATGAGCAGTTCTTC.